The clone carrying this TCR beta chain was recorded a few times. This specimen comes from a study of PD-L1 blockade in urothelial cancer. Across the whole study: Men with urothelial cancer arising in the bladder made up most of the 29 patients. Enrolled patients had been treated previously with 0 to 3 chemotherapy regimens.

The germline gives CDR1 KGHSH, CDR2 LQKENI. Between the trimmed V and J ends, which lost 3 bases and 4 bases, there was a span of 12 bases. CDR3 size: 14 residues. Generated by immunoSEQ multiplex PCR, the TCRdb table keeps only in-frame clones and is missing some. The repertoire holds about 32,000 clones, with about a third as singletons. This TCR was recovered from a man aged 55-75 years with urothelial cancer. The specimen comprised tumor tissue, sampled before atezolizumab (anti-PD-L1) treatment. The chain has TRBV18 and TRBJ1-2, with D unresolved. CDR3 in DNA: TGTGCCAGCTCACCTTCCCAACTGACCTATGGCTACACCTTC. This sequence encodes CASSPSQLTYGYTF.